These 16 T cell receptor beta chains share one sample of origin, sequenced in a study of cytomegalovirus exposure and HLA in healthy donors. A multiplex PCR was run with 60 Vbeta primers and 13 Jbeta primers. Profiling relied on immunoSEQ multiplex PCR, and the TCRdb table lists in-frame clones only, not all of them. This sample has about 94,000 clones, with around 68% found just once. The sample consisted of PBMCs. The receptors shown here come from a young man in good health and CMV-seropositive.

V and J are TRBV5-1 and TRBJ1-2, with 9 nucleotides matching TRBD1. Trimming at V came to 4 bases and at J to 8 bases, leaving 3 bases not matched to a gene. Germline assignment: CDR1 SGHRS and CDR2 YFSETQ. The CDR3 loop spans 12 amino acids. For the CDR3, the DNA is TGCGCCAGCAGCAGGACAGGGGACGGCTACACCTTC. Protein sequence: CASSRTGDGYTF.

The rearrangement links TRBV11-1 to TRBJ1-1; D perhaps matches TRBD1 (5 bases). This CDR3 has 13 amino acids. Trimming stripped 5 bases from V and 6 bases from J, with 13 bases between. Germline assignment: CDR1 SGHAT and CDR2 FQDESV (reference sequence). CDR3 sequence reads: CASSPGGFAEAFF. CDR3 DNA sequence: TGTGCCAGCAGCCCCGGGGGGTTCGCTGAAGCTTTCTTT.

The V call is TRBV4-2, the J call TRBJ2-1; 9 nucleotides align to TRBD2. V lost 1 base to trimming and J lost 3 bases; unmatched junction nucleotides: 4. Germline lookup yields CDR1 LGHNA and CDR2 YNFKEQ. This CDR3 region has 16 residues. CDR3 loop: CASSQASSGVYNEQFF. CDR3 nucleotides: TGTGCCAGCAGCCAAGCTTCTAGCGGGGTCTACAATGAGCAGTTCTTC.

The chain employs TRBV15 and TRBJ1-2; no firm D call. Deletions cut 0 bases from V and 7 bases from J, with 9 bases between. Germline lookup yields CDR1 LNHNV and CDR2 YYDKDF (reference sequence). The CDR3 covers 13 residues. CDR3 bases: TGTGCCACCAGCAGAGAGGCATTCCGTGGCTACACCTTC. Encoded protein: CATSREAFRGYTF.

The chain combines TRBV7-2 with TRBJ2-2; D might be TRBD1 (7 bases). Germline lookup yields CDR1 SGHTA and CDR2 FQGNSA. Trimming shortened V by 5 bases and J by 1 base, and 14 bases separated the two germline ends. The CDR3 is 16 amino acids. CDR3 sequence (DNA): TGTGCCAGCAGCCCCTACAGGGGAGGGAACACCGGGGAGCTGTTTTTT. As protein: CASSPYRGGNTGELFF. The complete variable domain, with remaining parts taken from reference TRBV7-2 and TRBJ2-2, reads GAGVSQSPSNKVTEKGKDVELRCDPISGHTALYWYRQSLGQGLEFLIYFQGNSAPDKSGLPSDRFSAERTGGSVSTLTIQRTQQEDSAVYLCASSPYRGGNTGELFFGEGSRLTVL.

CDR3 bases: TGTGCCAGCAGTTCATCACGGACAGGAGTGTATGGCTACACCTTC. Its protein is CASSSSRTGVYGYTF. The chain recombines TRBV6-6 with TRBJ1-2, with 7 bases fitting TRBD1. V shed 4 bases, J shed 5 bases, and the junction held 10 bases outside the gene matches. Germline CDR1 is MNHNY and CDR2 is SVGAGI (reference sequence). The length of the CDR3 is 15 residues.

The rearrangement joins TRBV30 to TRBJ1-1, with 10 bases fitting TRBD1. There are 13 residues in the CDR3. The J segment lost 5 bases and the V segment lost 1 base, leaving 1 base of the junction unmatched. Per germline, CDR1 GTSNPN and CDR2 SVGIG (reference sequence). In DNA form, the CDR3 reads TGTGCCTGGAGTGGACAGGGGGCAACTGAAGCTTTCTTT. Translating it yields CAWSGQGATEAFF. The full variable domain, its missing parts supplied by reference TRBV30 and TRBJ1-1, is SQTIHQWPATLVQPVGSPLSLECTVEGTSNPNLYWYRQAAGRGLQLLFYSVGIGQISSEVPQNLSASRPQDRQFILSSKKLLLSDSGFYLCAWSGQGATEAFFGQGTRLTVV.

The chain recombines TRBV6-6 with TRBJ1-2, with D maybe TRBD1 (5 bases). The V and J ends lost 4 bases and 4 bases respectively, with 19 bases between them. Germline CDR1 is MNHNY and CDR2 is SVGAGI (reference sequence). The CDR3 consists of 16 residues. CDR3: CASSSEGGVGGYGYTF. The CDR3 DNA reads as TGTGCCAGCAGTTCTGAGGGAGGGGTGGGGGGCTATGGCTACACCTTC.

This clone was counted between two and nine times. The CDR3 DNA reads as TGTGCCAGTCGGACAGGGGAAAAACTGTTTTTT. Its protein product is CASRTGEKLFF. V is TRBV19 and J is TRBJ1-4, with TRBD1 identical over 8 bases. The CDR3 has 11 amino acids. CDR1 is LNHDA and CDR2 is SQIVND in the germline V gene (reference sequence). V was clipped by 8 bases and J by 8 bases; unmatched bases: 1.

The rearrangement links TRBV4-1 to TRBJ1-5; D may be TRBD1 (6 bases). Germline lookup yields CDR1 MGHRA and CDR2 YSYEKL. CDR3 length: 14 residues. V was pared by 1 base and J by 5 bases, with 9 bases between. The CDR3 coding sequence is TGCGCCAGCAGCCAAGGAGAGGGGGATCAGCCCCAGCATTTT. This gives the protein CASSQGEGDQPQHF.

This clone occurred once. V and J are TRBV5-4 and TRBJ1-5, with 7 bases fitting TRBD1. The V segment lost 2 bases and the J segment 5 bases; nucleotides outside the gene matches: 7. Germline CDR1 and CDR2: SGHNT and YYREEE (reference sequence). The CDR3 totals 15 residues. Written as DNA, the CDR3 is TGTGCCAGCAGCTTAGAGGGGGCAGGGGATCAGCCCCAGCATTTT. It translates to CASSLEGAGDQPQHF.

This rearrangement joins TRBV5-1 to TRBJ2-5; D remains unclear. Germline V gene data show CDR1 as SGHRS and CDR2 as YFSETQ. The CDR3 contains 14 residues. V dropped 0 bases and J dropped 2 bases, with 8 bases sitting between them. CDR3 DNA: TGCGCCAGCAGCTTGGGGGCAGTACAAGAGACCCAGTACTTC. This codes for CASSLGAVQETQYF.

The rearrangement links TRBV4-2 to TRBJ2-3, with 14 nucleotides matching TRBD2. The CDR3 contains 17 residues. With 4 bases clipped from V and 2 bases from J, the junction kept 5 bases outside the gene matches. CDR1 and CDR2 from the germline V gene are LGHNA and YNFKEQ. CDR3 coding DNA: TGTGCCAGCAGCCCGGGGACTAGCGGGAGTCCCACAGATACGCAGTATTTT. It is translated as CASSPGTSGSPTDTQYF.

This clone was seen a handful of times. The chain is built from TRBV28 and TRBJ2-7; 7 bases are shared with TRBD2. The CDR3 is made up of 14 amino acids. Looked up from germline, CDR1 is MDHEN and CDR2 is SYDVKM. V was clipped by 4 bases and J by 5 bases; unmatched bases: 8. The chain's CDR3 is CASSSAGRFNEQYF. CDR3 nucleotides: TGTGCCAGCAGTTCAGCGGGGAGATTTAACGAGCAGTACTTC.

The rearrangement links TRBV18 to TRBJ2-1, with D unclear. Germline values: CDR1 KGHSH, CDR2 LQKENI. This CDR3 region has 15 residues. V lost 6 bases and J 5 bases, leaving 17 bases between the germline ends. The CDR3 sequence is CASSQDGPYNNEQFF. For the CDR3, the DNA is TGTGCCAGCTCGCAGGATGGGCCCTATAACAATGAGCAGTTCTTC.

The V and J genes are TRBV5-6 and TRBJ1-1; maybe TRBD1 (6 bases). V shed 0 bases and J shed 0 bases, with 12 bases lying between them. This CDR3 has 16 amino acids. CDR1 is SGHDT and CDR2 is YYEEEE in the germline V gene. This CDR3 reads CASSLAQGTMNTEAFF. The CDR3 region has the DNA TGTGCCAGCAGCTTGGCCCAGGGGACAATGAACACTGAAGCTTTCTTT.